The 27 T cell receptor beta chains given below trace back to one sample, sequenced in a study of TIL therapy for anti-PD-1-resistant metastatic lung cancer. Time point defined: pre-treatment sample, taken before nivolumab and TIL therapy. This was the immunoSEQ v3 assay. Libraries were prepared by immunoSEQ multiplex PCR; TCRdb keeps only in-frame clonotypes and omits some of them. The repertoire has around 55,000 clones, more than 80% of them found once; the top ten carry less than 3%. This material consisted of blood, taken at baseline. Receptors originate from a person aged 25 to 80 with non-small cell lung cancer.

The chain combines TRBV9 with TRBJ1-2; 7 nucleotides align to TRBD1. CDR3 length equals 13 residues. Germline CDR1 and CDR2: SGDLS and YYNGEE. V shed 4 bases, J shed 8 bases, and the junction held 8 bases outside the gene matches. The CDR3 nucleotides are TGTGCCAGCAGCCCTCACGCAGGGGGAGGCTACACCTTC. Translating gives CASSPHAGGGYTF.

The chain couples TRBV11-3 to TRBJ2-1; D is perhaps TRBD2 (5 bases). V was cut by 2 bases and J by 8 bases, with 13 bases left in between. From germline, CDR1 is SGHNT and CDR2 YENEEA. This CDR3 has 14 residues. The DNA for the CDR3 is TGTGCCAGCAGCTTACCGAGGGATCGGGATGAGCAGTTCTTC. It specifies CASSLPRDRDEQFF.

CDR3: CASSYGRLNEKLFF. As DNA, the CDR3 is TGTGCCAGCAGCTATGGACGGTTGAATGAAAAACTGTTTTTT. The V call is TRBV5-8, the J call TRBJ1-4; no clear D. Per germline, CDR1 SGHTS and CDR2 YDEGEE. The CDR3 has 14 amino acids. V dropped 3 bases and J dropped 5 bases, with 11 bases sitting between them. Combining the CDR3 with reference TRBV5-8 and TRBJ1-4 gives the whole variable domain EAGVTQSPTHLIKTRGQQATLRCSPISGHTSVYWYQQALGLGLQFLLWYDEGEERNRGNFPPRFSGRQFPNYSSELNVNALELEDSALYLCASSYGRLNEKLFFGSGTQLSVL.

Here the CDR3 reads CASSLGRNQPQHF. The CDR3 DNA is TGTGCCAGCAGCTTGGGACGCAATCAGCCCCAGCATTTT. This rearrangement joins TRBV7-2 to TRBJ1-5; perhaps TRBD1 as D (5 bases). Germline-derived CDR1 and CDR2 are SGHTA and FQGNSA. V was cut by 3 bases and J by 2 bases, with 5 bases left in between. The CDR3 contains 13 residues.

V gene TRBV13 combines with J gene TRBJ2-7, with TRBD1 identical over 9 bases. CDR3 length: 15 amino acids. Germline V CDR1 and CDR2: PRHDT, FYEKMQ (reference sequence). V lost 5 bases, J lost 4 bases, and 9 bases stayed unmatched. The CDR3 here is CASSGRDRVLYEQYF. In nucleotides, the CDR3 is TGTGCCAGCAGCGGCCGGGACAGGGTTCTATACGAGCAGTACTTC.

This clone was picked up a small number of times. The CDR3 nucleotides are TGTGCGACCCGAAGGGCGGGGTCTAGGCTAGTTCAGCCCCAGCATTTT. Residues: CATRRAGSRLVQPQHF. J is TRBJ1-5 and V is TRBV28; no definite D call. This CDR3 is built from 16 residues. Germline CDR1 and CDR2: MDHEN and SYDVKM.

The gene calls are TRBV5-1 and TRBJ1-1; 10 bases align to TRBD1. Germline V gives CDR1 SGHRS, CDR2 YFSETQ. The V gene end was trimmed by 7 bases and the J gene end by 0 bases; junction bases not matched to a gene: 6. The CDR3 spans 15 residues. CDR3 amino acids: CASESGQGLNTEAFF. Written as DNA, the CDR3 is TGCGCCAGCGAGTCGGGACAGGGGTTGAACACTGAAGCTTTCTTT.

The chain combines TRBV28 with TRBJ1-4, with 10 bases matching TRBD1. Per germline, CDR1 MDHEN and CDR2 SYDVKM. V dropped 10 bases and J dropped 7; count of bases not matched to a gene: 6. This CDR3 is 13 amino acids long. CDR3 bases: TGTGCCACTGAGACAGGGGGCGTTGAAAAACTGTTTTTT. Translated: CATETGGVEKLFF. The variable domain in full, completed from reference TRBV28 and TRBJ1-4, reads DVKVTQSSRYLVKRTGEKVFLECVQDMDHENMFWYRQDPGLGLRLIYFSYDVKMKEKGDIPEGYSVSREKKERFSLILESASTNQTSMYLCATETGGVEKLFFGSGTQLSVL.

As DNA, the CDR3 is TGCGCCAGCAGCTTGGCCGGGACACCGGGGGACACTGAAGCTTTCTTT. Translated: CASSLAGTPGDTEAFF. The genes are TRBV5-1 and TRBJ1-1; D is perhaps TRBD1 (6 bases). Trimming removed 0 bases at V and 3 bases at J, with 15 bases between. Germline assignment: CDR1 SGHRS and CDR2 YFSETQ. CDR3 length: 16 residues. Looking up the rest from reference TRBV5-1 and TRBJ1-1 gives the full variable domain: KAGVTQTPRYLIKTRGQQVTLSCSPISGHRSVSWYQQTPGQGLQFLFEYFSETQRNKGNFPGRFSGRQFSNSRSEMNVSTLELGDSALYLCASSLAGTPGDTEAFFGQGTRLTVV.

As DNA, the CDR3 is TGTGCCAGCAGCCCCGGCGGACAGGGGTCTGGAAACACCATATATTTT. Its translation: CASSPGGQGSGNTIYF. The chain combines TRBV9 with TRBJ1-3; 9 bases align to TRBD1. The CDR3 loop spans 16 amino acids. V was pared by 4 bases and J by 1 base, with 6 bases of the junction left unmatched. CDR1 is SGDLS, CDR2 YYNGEE, per germline.

V is TRBV21-1 and J is TRBJ1-6. TRBV21-1 is a pseudogene locus. The CDR3 loop spans 13 amino acids. The CDR3 region is CASPTGLRSPLHF. DNA for the CDR3: TGTGCCAGCCCGACGGGACTCAGGTCACCCCTCCACTTT.

The V gene is TRBV4-1, the J gene TRBJ1-2; TRBD1 agrees at 7 bases. Trimming cost V 1 base and J 4 bases; bases outside gene matches: 6. The CDR3 has 15 residues. Germline V gives CDR1 MGHRA, CDR2 YSYEKL. This CDR3 is CASSQGGTELYGYTF. CDR3 nucleotides: TGCGCCAGCAGCCAAGGGGGGACAGAGCTCTATGGCTACACCTTC.

The CDR3 DNA reads as TGTGCCACCAGCAGTGCACAGGCTCTGAGCACTGAAGCTTTCTTT. Its translation: CATSSAQALSTEAFF. This chain links TRBV15 with TRBJ1-1; D might be TRBD1 (5 bases). This CDR3 has 15 amino acids. V was pared by 3 bases and J by 4 bases, with 15 bases between. Germline CDR1 reads LNHNV; CDR2 reads YYDKDF (reference sequence).

V is TRBV28 and J is TRBJ1-2; TRBD1 is a possible D gene (5 bases). Germline CDR1 reads MDHEN; CDR2 reads SYDVKM. V dropped 2 bases and J dropped 7 bases, with 11 bases sitting between them. The CDR3 length is 13 residues. The CDR3 spells CASSLPQGAGYTF. The CDR3, as DNA: TGTGCCAGCAGTTTACCCCAGGGTGCTGGCTACACCTTC.

The chain employs TRBV7-6 and TRBJ1-1; D is uncertain. The ends were cut back, 2 bases at V and 7 bases at J, with 11 bases in the middle. The CDR3 runs 13 residues. Germline CDR1 SGHVS, CDR2 FNYEAQ. CDR3 protein: CASSLMDVSEAFF. The DNA for the CDR3 is TGTGCCAGCAGCTTAATGGACGTTAGTGAAGCTTTCTTT.

The rearrangement links TRBV4-1 to TRBJ2-5; a weak D match, TRBD1 (6 bases). The CDR3 contains 15 residues. Trimming left V 1 base short and J 5 bases short, with 14 bases between. CDR1 is MGHRA, CDR2 YSYEKL, per germline. The CDR3 reads CASSQGGQRVETQYF. CDR3 bases: TGCGCCAGCAGCCAAGGGGGACAACGAGTGGAGACCCAGTACTTC.

The chain employs TRBV30 and TRBJ2-3, with 8 nucleotides matching TRBD1. The V gene's germline CDR1 is GTSNPN and CDR2 SVGIG (reference sequence). With V trimmed by 4 bases and J by 5 bases, 8 bases remained unmatched. The CDR3 runs 14 residues. CDR3 amino acids: CAWNPRGQGDTQYF. The CDR3 DNA sequence: TGTGCCTGGAACCCCAGGGGGCAAGGAGATACGCAGTATTTT.

The chain carries TRBV6-1 and TRBJ2-7, with 12 bases that match TRBD2. V was pared by 1 base and J by 2 bases, with 0 bases of the junction left unmatched. This CDR3 is built from 15 residues. Germline values: CDR1 MNHNS, CDR2 SASEGT. This chain's CDR3 is CASSEGTSGAYEQYF. The CDR3 nucleotides read TGTGCCAGCAGTGAAGGGACTAGCGGGGCCTACGAGCAGTACTTC.

The rearrangement uses TRBV4-1 and TRBJ2-5; the D gene is possibly TRBD2 (6 bases). Germline assignment: CDR1 MGHRA and CDR2 YSYEKL. The CDR3 is made up of 14 amino acids. Trimming cost V 2 bases and J 4 bases, with 11 bases left between them. The CDR3 DNA reads as TGCGCCAGCAGCCAATTAGAGGGAGGAGAGACCCAGTACTTC. It codes for CASSQLEGGETQYF.

The J gene is TRBJ2-1, the V gene TRBV11-2; a weak D match, TRBD1 (6 bases). The CDR3 totals 15 residues. Trimming took off 1 base at V and 4 bases at J, with 11 bases between the two ends. Germline-derived CDR1 and CDR2 are SGHAT and FQNNGV. As DNA, the CDR3 is TGTGCCAGCAGCTTAGGGACCACAGGGTACAATGAGCAGTTCTTC. This encodes CASSLGTTGYNEQFF.

The chain links TRBV24-1 to TRBJ2-3; the D gene is possibly TRBD1 (5 bases). Germline loops: CDR1 KGHDR, CDR2 SFDVKD. The CDR3 loop spans 15 amino acids. V was trimmed by 5 bases and J by 1 base, leaving 12 bases between them. CDR3 amino acids: CATSVGGARTDTQYF. The CDR3 bases are TGTGCCACCAGTGTTGGTGGGGCGCGCACAGATACGCAGTATTTT.

This clone appeared a few times. V is TRBV28 and J is TRBJ1-5; D gene uncertain. Trimming took 6 bases from V and 8 from J, leaving 17 bases between them. CDR1 is MDHEN, CDR2 SYDVKM, per germline. The CDR3 runs to 14 residues. The CDR3 region is CASRERGRREPQHF. The CDR3 DNA is TGTGCCAGCAGAGAGCGAGGGCGTCGGGAGCCCCAGCATTTT.

This rearrangement joins TRBV5-4 to TRBJ2-5, with 7 bases aligning to TRBD2. The CDR3 loop spans 13 amino acids. Trimming cost V 3 bases and J 3 bases; bases outside gene matches: 2. The germline CDR1 and CDR2 sequences are SGHNT and YYREEE (reference sequence). The CDR3 region is CASSSLAEETQYF. The CDR3 DNA reads as TGTGCCAGCAGCTCCCTAGCGGAAGAGACCCAGTACTTC.

This clone was seen more than once but under ten times. The chain links TRBV5-1 to TRBJ2-7; 9 bases match TRBD1. V dropped 0 bases and J dropped 4; count of bases not matched to a gene: 8. The germline V gene has CDR1 SGHRS and CDR2 YFSETQ. The CDR3 sequence is 16 residues long. The CDR3 loop is CASSLAGTGIKYEQYF. Written as DNA, the CDR3 is TGCGCCAGCAGCTTGGCCGGGACAGGGATTAAGTACGAGCAGTACTTC. The full variable domain, completed using reference TRBV5-1 and TRBJ2-7, is KAGVTQTPRYLIKTRGQQVTLSCSPISGHRSVSWYQQTPGQGLQFLFEYFSETQRNKGNFPGRFSGRQFSNSRSEMNVSTLELGDSALYLCASSLAGTGIKYEQYFGPGTRLTVT.

V gene TRBV12-2 combines with J gene TRBJ1-1; the D call TRBD1 from the table was never checked on the DNA. TRBV12-2 counts as a pseudogene. The CDR3 runs 13 residues. CDR3: CASRSRVNTEAFF. In DNA form, the CDR3 reads TGTGCAAGTCGTTCCAGGGTGAACACTGAAGCTTTCTTT.

This chain links TRBV7-3 with TRBJ2-1; D may be TRBD2 (5 bases). There are 13 residues in the CDR3. V lost 8 bases to trimming and J lost 9 bases, with 17 bases between them. Germline assignment: CDR1 SGHTA and CDR2 FQGTGA. The DNA of the CDR3 is TGTGCCAGCGGATTTTCCGGGGTCGCTGAGCAGTTCTTC. Amino acid sequence: CASGFSGVAEQFF. Based on the CDR3 plus reference TRBV7-3 and TRBJ2-1, the full variable domain is GAGVSQTPSNKVTEKGKYVELRCDPISGHTALYWYRQSLGQGPEFLIYFQGTGAADDSGLPNDRFFAVRPEGSVSTLKIQRTERGDSAVYLCASGFSGVAEQFFGPGTRLTVL.

V is TRBV18 and J is TRBJ2-7; 7 bases align to TRBD1. J was trimmed by 3 bases and V by 3 bases; bases with no gene match: 5. The CDR3 covers 14 residues. Germline values: CDR1 KGHSH, CDR2 LQKENI. DNA of the CDR3: TGTGCCAGCTCACCTAGACAGGGCCTCTACGAGCAGTACTTC. It yields the protein CASSPRQGLYEQYF. The variable domain in full, with the rest retrieved from reference TRBV18 and TRBJ2-7, is NAGVMQNPRHLVRRRGQEARLRCSPMKGHSHVYWYRQLPEEGLKFMVYLQKENIIDESGMPKERFSAEFPKEGPSILRIQQVVRGDSAAYFCASSPRQGLYEQYFGPGTRLTVT.